This T cell receptor (beta chain) was captured in a study of CD8 T cells in ankylosing spondylitis. TCRdb reanalysed the 5' RACE reads using MiXCR and keeps one entry per CDR3 protein. The data hold approximately 150,000 distinct CDR3 sequences, with around 43% observed a single time. Concerning this clonotype: The antigen is not known.

General observations from the study: Earlier studies detected some motif variants in reactive arthritis synovial fluid and blood. Clones tied to disease were said to be significantly enriched in matched ankylosing spondylitis synovial fluid.

The source material was synovial fluid, either unsorted or a sorted T cell fraction (not recorded which). The receptor was derived from a male donor with ankylosing spondylitis.

The CDR3 DNA reads as TGCAGTGTGGGGGGGCAGTGGGGCTACACCTTC. Translating gives CSVGGQWGYTF. The rearrangement uses TRBV20-1 and TRBJ1-2; TRBD1 is a possible D gene (6 bases). The CDR3 sequence is 11 residues long. V was shortened by 7 bases and J by 8 bases, with 14 bases between the two germline ends. Germline V CDR1 and CDR2: DFQATT, SNEGSKA (reference sequence).